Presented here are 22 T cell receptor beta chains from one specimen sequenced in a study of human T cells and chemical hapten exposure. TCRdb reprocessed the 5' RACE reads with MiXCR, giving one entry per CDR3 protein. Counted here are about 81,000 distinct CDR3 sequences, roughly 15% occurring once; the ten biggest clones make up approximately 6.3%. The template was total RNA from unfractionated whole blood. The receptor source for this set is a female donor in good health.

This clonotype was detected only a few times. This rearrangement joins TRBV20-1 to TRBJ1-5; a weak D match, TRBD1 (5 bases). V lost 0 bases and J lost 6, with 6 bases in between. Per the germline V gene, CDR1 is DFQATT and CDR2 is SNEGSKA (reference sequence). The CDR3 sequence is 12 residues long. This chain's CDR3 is CSARDGGQPQHF. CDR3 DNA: TGCAGTGCTAGAGATGGGGGTCAGCCCCAGCATTTT.

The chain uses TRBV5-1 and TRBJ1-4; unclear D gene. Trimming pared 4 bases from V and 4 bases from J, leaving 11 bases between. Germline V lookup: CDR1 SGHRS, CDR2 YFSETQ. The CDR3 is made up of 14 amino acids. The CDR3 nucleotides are TGCGCCAGCAGCCGGACCACTGGTAATGAAAAACTGTTTTTT. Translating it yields CASSRTTGNEKLFF.

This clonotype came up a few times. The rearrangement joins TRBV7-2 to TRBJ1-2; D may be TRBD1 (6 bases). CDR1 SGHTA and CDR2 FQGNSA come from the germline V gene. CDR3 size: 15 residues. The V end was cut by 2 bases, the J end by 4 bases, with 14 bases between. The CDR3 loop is CASSLTLDRSYGYTF. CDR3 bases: TGTGCCAGCAGCTTAACCCTCGACAGGAGCTATGGCTACACCTTC.

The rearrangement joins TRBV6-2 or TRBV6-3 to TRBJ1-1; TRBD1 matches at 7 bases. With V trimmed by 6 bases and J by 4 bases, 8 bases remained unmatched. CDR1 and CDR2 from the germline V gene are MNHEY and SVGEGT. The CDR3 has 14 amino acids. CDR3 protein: CASRTGQAFTEAFF. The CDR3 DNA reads TGTGCCAGCAGAACCGGACAGGCATTCACTGAAGCTTTCTTT.

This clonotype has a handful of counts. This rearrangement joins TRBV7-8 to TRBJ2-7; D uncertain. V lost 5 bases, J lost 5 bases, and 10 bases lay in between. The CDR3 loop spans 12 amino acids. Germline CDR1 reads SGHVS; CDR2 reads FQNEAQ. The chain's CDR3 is CASSPRPHEQYF. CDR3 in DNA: TGTGCCAGCAGCCCCCGCCCTCACGAGCAGTACTTC.

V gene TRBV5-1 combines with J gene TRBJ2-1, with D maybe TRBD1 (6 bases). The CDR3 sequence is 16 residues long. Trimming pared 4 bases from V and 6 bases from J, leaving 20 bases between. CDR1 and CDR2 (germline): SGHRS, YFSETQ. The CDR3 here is CASSRSRDTGFNEQFF. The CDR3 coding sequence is TGCGCCAGCAGCCGTTCGAGGGACACGGGATTCAATGAGCAGTTCTTC.

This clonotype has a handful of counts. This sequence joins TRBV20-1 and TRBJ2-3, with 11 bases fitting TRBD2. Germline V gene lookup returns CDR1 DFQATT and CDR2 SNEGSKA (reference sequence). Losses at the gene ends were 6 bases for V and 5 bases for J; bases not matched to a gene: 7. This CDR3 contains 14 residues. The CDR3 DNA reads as TGCAGTGCAGAGACTAGCGGGACGGGAGATACGCAGTATTTT. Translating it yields CSAETSGTGDTQYF.

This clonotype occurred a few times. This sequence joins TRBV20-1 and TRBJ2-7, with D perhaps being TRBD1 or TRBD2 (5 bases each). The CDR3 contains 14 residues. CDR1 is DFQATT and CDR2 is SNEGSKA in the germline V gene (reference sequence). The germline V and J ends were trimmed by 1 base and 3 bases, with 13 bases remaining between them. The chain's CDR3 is CSARAGARSYEQYF. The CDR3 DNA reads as TGCAGTGCTAGAGCCGGGGCAAGAAGCTACGAGCAGTACTTC.

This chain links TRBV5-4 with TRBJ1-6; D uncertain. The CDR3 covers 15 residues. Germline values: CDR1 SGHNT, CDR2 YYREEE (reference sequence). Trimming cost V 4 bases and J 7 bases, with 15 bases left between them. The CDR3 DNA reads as TGTGCCAGCAGCGGCCGAGGGCCGGGGAATTCACCCCTCCACTTT. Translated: CASSGRGPGNSPLHF.

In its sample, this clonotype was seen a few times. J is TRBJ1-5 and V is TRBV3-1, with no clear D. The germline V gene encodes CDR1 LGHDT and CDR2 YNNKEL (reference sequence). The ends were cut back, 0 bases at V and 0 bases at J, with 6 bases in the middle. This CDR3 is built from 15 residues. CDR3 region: CASSQDGNSNQPQHF. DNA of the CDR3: TGTGCCAGCAGCCAAGACGGTAATAGCAATCAGCCCCAGCATTTT.

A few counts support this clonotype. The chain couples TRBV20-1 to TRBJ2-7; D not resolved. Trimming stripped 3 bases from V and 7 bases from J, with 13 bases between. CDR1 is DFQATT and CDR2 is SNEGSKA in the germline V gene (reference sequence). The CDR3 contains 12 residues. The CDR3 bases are TGCAGTGCTAGCTCCCCCACCAGGGAGCAGTACTTC. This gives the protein CSASSPTREQYF.

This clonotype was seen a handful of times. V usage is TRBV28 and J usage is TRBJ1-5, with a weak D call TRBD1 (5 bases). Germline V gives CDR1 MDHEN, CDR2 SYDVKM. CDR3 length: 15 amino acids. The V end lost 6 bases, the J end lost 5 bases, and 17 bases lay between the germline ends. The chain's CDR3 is CASSTAGTGDQPQHF. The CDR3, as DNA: TGTGCCAGCAGCACCGCTGGGACGGGTGATCAGCCCCAGCATTTT.

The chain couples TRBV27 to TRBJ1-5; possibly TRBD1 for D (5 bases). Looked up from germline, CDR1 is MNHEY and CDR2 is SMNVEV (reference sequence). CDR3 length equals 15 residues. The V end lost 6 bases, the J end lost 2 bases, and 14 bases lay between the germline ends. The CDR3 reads CASSSFTGGNQPQHF. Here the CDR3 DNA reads TGTGCCAGCAGCTCCTTTACGGGGGGCAATCAGCCCCAGCATTTT.

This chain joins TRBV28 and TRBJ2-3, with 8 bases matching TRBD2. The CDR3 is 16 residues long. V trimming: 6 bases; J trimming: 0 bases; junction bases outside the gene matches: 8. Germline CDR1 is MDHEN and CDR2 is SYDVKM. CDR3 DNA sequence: TGTGCCAGCAGCCCACTAAAGCGGGAGAGCACAGATACGCAGTATTTT. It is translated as CASSPLKRESTDTQYF.

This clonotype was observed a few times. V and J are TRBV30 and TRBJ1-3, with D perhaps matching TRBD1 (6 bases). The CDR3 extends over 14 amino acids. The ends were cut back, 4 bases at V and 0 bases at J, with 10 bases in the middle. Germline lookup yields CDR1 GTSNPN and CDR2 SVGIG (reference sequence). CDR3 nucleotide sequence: TGTGCCTGGACCAGACAGGCCTCTGGAAACACCATATATTTT. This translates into CAWTRQASGNTIYF.

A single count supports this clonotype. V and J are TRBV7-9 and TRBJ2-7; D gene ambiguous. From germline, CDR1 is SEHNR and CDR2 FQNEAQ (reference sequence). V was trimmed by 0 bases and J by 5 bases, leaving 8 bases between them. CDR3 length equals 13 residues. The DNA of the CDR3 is TGTGCCAGCAGCTTAGCTACAAGAGACGAGCAGTACTTC. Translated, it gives CASSLATRDEQYF.

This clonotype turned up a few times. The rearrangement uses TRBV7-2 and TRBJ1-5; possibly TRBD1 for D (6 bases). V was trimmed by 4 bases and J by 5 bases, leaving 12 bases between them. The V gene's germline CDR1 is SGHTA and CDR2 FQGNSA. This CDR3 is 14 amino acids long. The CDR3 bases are TGTGCCAGCAGCTCCCCACAGGGTTATCAGCCCCAGCATTTT. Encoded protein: CASSSPQGYQPQHF.

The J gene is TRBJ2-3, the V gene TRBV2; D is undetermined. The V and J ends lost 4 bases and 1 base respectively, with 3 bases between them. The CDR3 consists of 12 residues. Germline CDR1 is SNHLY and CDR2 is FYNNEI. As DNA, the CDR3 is TGTGCCAGCAGTGTAGGCACAGATACGCAGTATTTT. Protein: CASSVGTDTQYF.

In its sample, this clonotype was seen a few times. The CDR3 region is CASSFGGSSYNEQFF. The CDR3 nucleotides are TGTGCCAGCAGCTTTGGCGGGAGCTCCTACAATGAGCAGTTCTTC. The gene calls are TRBV5-6 and TRBJ2-1; 7 bases map to TRBD2. The CDR3 is 15 amino acids. V lost 2 bases and J lost 0; bases outside the gene matches: 2. Germline lookup yields CDR1 SGHDT and CDR2 YYEEEE.

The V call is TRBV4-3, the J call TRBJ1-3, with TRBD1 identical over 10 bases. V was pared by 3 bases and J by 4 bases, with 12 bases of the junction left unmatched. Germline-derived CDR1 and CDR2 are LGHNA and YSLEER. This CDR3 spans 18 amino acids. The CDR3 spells CASSQYSSGTGVGNTIYF. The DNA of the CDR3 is TGCGCCAGCAGCCAGTATTCCTCCGGGACAGGGGTCGGAAACACCATATATTTT.

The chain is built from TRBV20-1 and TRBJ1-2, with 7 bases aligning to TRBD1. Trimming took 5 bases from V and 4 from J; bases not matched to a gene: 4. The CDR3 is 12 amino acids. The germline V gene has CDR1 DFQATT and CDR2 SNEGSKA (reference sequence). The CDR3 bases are TGCAGTGCTCCACAGGGGTCCTATGGCTACACCTTC. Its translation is CSAPQGSYGYTF.

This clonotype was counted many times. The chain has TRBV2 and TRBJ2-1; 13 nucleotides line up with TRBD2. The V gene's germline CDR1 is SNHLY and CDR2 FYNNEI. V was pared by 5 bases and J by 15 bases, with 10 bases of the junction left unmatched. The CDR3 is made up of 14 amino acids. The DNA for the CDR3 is TGTGCCAGCAGTCCATTAACTAGCGGGGGGGGACTGTTCTTC. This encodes CASSPLTSGGGLFF.